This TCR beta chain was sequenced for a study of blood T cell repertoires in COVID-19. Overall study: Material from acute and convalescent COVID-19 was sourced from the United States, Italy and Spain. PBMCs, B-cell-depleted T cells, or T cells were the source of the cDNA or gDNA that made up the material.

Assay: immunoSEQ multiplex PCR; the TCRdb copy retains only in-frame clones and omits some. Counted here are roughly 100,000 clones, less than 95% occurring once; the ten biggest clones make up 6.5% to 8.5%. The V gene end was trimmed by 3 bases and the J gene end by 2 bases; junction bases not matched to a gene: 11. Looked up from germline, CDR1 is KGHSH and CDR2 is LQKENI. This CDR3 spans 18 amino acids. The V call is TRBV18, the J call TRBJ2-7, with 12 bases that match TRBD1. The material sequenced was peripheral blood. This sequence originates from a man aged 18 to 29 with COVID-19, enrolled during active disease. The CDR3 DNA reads TGTGCCAGCTCACCTTACGGGACAGGGGGCGGTCGGCCCTACGAGCAGTACTTC. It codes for CASSPYGTGGGRPYEQYF.